These 28 T cell receptor beta chains were all obtained from the same sample, sequenced in a study of blood T cells in healthy people across ages. Together with a sample-barcoded 5' primer, a J-beta primer mix was included in a second PCR lasting about 6 to 11 cycles. Each CDR3 protein gets one entry after TCRdb re-called the 5' RACE reads with MiXCR. The sample has 600,000 to 1,000,000 distinct CDR3 sequences; roughly 25% are singletons. This same sample was also taken into another study, of T cells of mothers and their children.

Source material: blood. The receptors here all came from a boy aged 5-17 years in good health.

This chain joins TRBV7-9 and TRBJ1-2; 11 nucleotides line up with TRBD1. The J segment lost 2 bases and the V segment lost 6 bases, leaving 8 bases of the junction unmatched. CDR3 length: 16 residues. Looked up from germline, CDR1 is SEHNR and CDR2 is FQNEAQ (reference sequence). CDR3 bases: TGTGCCAGCAGTTTGGGACGGACAGGGGGCAACTATGGCTACACCTTC. Translating gives CASSLGRTGGNYGYTF.

In its sample, this clonotype was seen a few times. The rearrangement joins TRBV7-2 to TRBJ2-5, with D unresolved. The J call may be faulty, since TRBJ2-7 better matches the DNA end. This CDR3 region has 13 residues. Germline V gene sequence: CDR1 SGHTA, CDR2 FQGNSA. The chain's CDR3 is CASSLYWADEQYF. The CDR3 coding sequence is TGTGCCAGCAGCTTATATTGGGCGGACGAGCAGTACTTC.

This clonotype showed up just a few times. The chain links TRBV6-1 to TRBJ2-1; either TRBD1 or TRBD2 may fit D (5 bases each). This CDR3 region has 15 residues. Deletions cut 2 bases from V and 14 bases from J, with 22 bases between. The V gene's germline CDR1 is MNHNS and CDR2 SASEGT. The CDR3 region has the DNA TGTGCCAGCAGTGAACTCGGGACGGTCGTAAACTCGGAGTTCTTC. Protein sequence: CASSELGTVVNSEFF.

This clonotype was seen a few times. CDR3 nucleotide sequence: TGTGCCAGCCAAAGGGACAGGGGGCTTGAGACCCAGTACTTC. It is translated as CASQRDRGLETQYF. The J gene is TRBJ2-1, the V gene TRBV2; 12 bases align to TRBD1. The J call could be wrong; TRBJ2-5 is a better fit for the DNA end. The CDR3 totals 14 residues. Germline assignment: CDR1 SNHLY and CDR2 FYNNEI.

The CDR3 here is CASSYYGGRETQYF. Here the CDR3 DNA reads TGTGCCAGCAGTTACTACGGGGGGCGAGAGACCCAGTACTTC. This chain uses TRBV6-5 with TRBJ2-7; tentative D call: TRBD2 (7 bases). The J call may be wrong; the DNA end is better matched by TRBJ2-5. This CDR3 spans 14 amino acids. Germline values: CDR1 MNHEY, CDR2 SVGAGI.

The chain links TRBV7-2 to TRBJ1-2; 8 nucleotides agree with TRBD1. The CDR3 covers 14 residues. In germline, CDR1 is SGHTA, CDR2 FQGNSA. Losses at the gene ends were 5 bases for V and 7 bases for J; bases not matched to a gene: 9. The DNA of the CDR3 is TGTGCCAGCAGCGAACCCAGGGGGCTGGGTGGCTACACCTTC. Its translation: CASSEPRGLGGYTF.

This chain links TRBV11-2 with TRBJ1-3; D is ambiguous. CDR3 length equals 18 residues. CDR1 and CDR2 (germline): SGHAT, FQNNGV. V was cut by 1 base and J by 2 bases, with 18 bases left in between. The CDR3 spells CASSLVEGGWFPGNTIYF. For the CDR3, the DNA is TGTGCCAGCAGCTTAGTCGAAGGAGGGTGGTTCCCTGGAAACACCATATATTTT. Full variable domain (outside the CDR3, taken from reference TRBV11-2 and TRBJ1-3): EAGVAQSPRYKIIEKRQSVAFWCNPISGHATLYWYQQILGQGPKLLIQFQNNGVVDDSQLPKDRFSAERLKGVDSTLKIQPAKLEDSAVYLCASSLVEGGWFPGNTIYFGEGSWLTVV.

V gene TRBV29-1 combines with J gene TRBJ2-1; TRBD2 aligns across 8 bases. The CDR3 loop spans 14 amino acids. Looked up from germline, CDR1 is SQVTM and CDR2 is ANQGSEA. J lost 10 bases, V lost 4 bases, and 12 bases had no gene match. CDR3 sequence (DNA): TGCAGCGTTGCCGGGGGGGGCACCGGGTTAGAGCAGTTCTTC. Protein product: CSVAGGGTGLEQFF.

The rearrangement uses TRBV5-5 and TRBJ2-1, with 9 positions matching TRBD2. The CDR3 has 15 amino acids. From germline, CDR1 is SGHKS and CDR2 YYEKEE (reference sequence). Trimming removed 4 bases from V and 7 bases from J; junction bases left unmatched: 9. The CDR3 protein is CASSPGTSLMNEQFF. The CDR3 bases are TGTGCCAGCAGCCCCGGGACTAGCCTAATGAATGAGCAGTTCTTC.

There are a few counts of this clonotype. The J gene is TRBJ1-2, the V gene TRBV4-3, with a tentative D call TRBD1 (5 bases). Trimming pared 0 bases from V and 0 bases from J, leaving 8 bases between. The CDR3 is 15 residues long. Germline-derived CDR1 and CDR2 are LGHNA and YSLEER. CDR3 loop: CASSQEMTANYGYTF. As DNA, the CDR3 is TGCGCCAGCAGCCAAGAAATGACAGCTAACTATGGCTACACCTTC.

The chain has TRBV7-2 and TRBJ2-5; the match to TRBD1 covers 7 bases. The CDR3 length is 14 residues. The V gene's germline CDR1 is SGHTA and CDR2 FQGNSA. Trimming at V came to 5 bases and at J to 2 bases, leaving 5 bases not matched to a gene. This CDR3 reads CASSKQGRQETQYF. For the CDR3, the DNA is TGTGCCAGCAGCAAACAGGGGAGACAAGAGACCCAGTACTTC.

The chain employs TRBV7-6 and TRBJ2-1, with 10 bases fitting TRBD2. With V trimmed by 3 bases and J by 5 bases, 10 bases remained unmatched. The CDR3 runs 17 residues. Germline loops: CDR1 SGHVS, CDR2 FNYEAQ. This chain's CDR3 is CASSLAAGLANDNEQFF. In nucleotides, the CDR3 is TGTGCCAGCAGCTTGGCCGCGGGACTAGCGAACGACAATGAGCAGTTCTTC.

This clonotype showed up just a few times. CDR3 amino acids: CASSSPLLFSGANVLTF. DNA of the CDR3: TGTGCCAGCAGCTCCCCCTTATTATTCTCTGGGGCCAACGTCCTGACTTTC. The chain combines TRBV7-6 with TRBJ2-6; D not resolved. Germline CDR1 is SGHVS and CDR2 is FNYEAQ. The CDR3 is made up of 17 amino acids. V lost 4 bases to trimming and J lost 0 bases, with 13 bases between them. The full variable domain, completed using reference TRBV7-6 and TRBJ2-6, is GAGVSQSPRYKVTKRGQDVALRCDPISGHVSLYWYRQALGQGPEFLTYFNYEAQQDKSGLPNDRFSAERPEGSISTLTIQRTEQRDSAMYRCASSSPLLFSGANVLTFGAGSRLTVL.

Comments on this clonotype: Its ends do not fully match the called genes, so a read error is possible. CDR3: CASSPREIQYF. CDR3 DNA sequence: TGCGCCAGCAGCCCCCGTGAGATCCAGTACTTC. The V and J genes are TRBV5-1 and TRBJ2-5; D remains ambiguous. The CDR3 has 11 amino acids. CDR1 and CDR2 (germline): SGHRS, YFSETQ.

In its sample, this clonotype was seen a few times. The chain carries TRBV7-9 and TRBJ1-4; D ambiguous. Deletions cut 3 bases from V and 6 bases from J, with 8 bases between. This CDR3 spans 13 amino acids. In germline, CDR1 is SEHNR, CDR2 FQNEAQ (reference sequence). The CDR3 DNA reads TGTGCCAGCAGCTTTGACCTAGATGAAAAACTGTTTTTT. It is translated as CASSFDLDEKLFF.

This clonotype has more than one count but fewer than ten. This chain uses TRBV20-1 with TRBJ2-2; 13 positions agree with TRBD2. The CDR3 covers 16 residues. Germline V gene sequence: CDR1 DFQATT, CDR2 SNEGSKA (reference sequence). The J segment lost 6 bases and the V segment lost 6 bases, leaving 10 bases of the junction unmatched. Here the CDR3 reads CSAASSGLAGAGELFF. The CDR3 bases are TGCAGTGCAGCCTCGTCCGGACTAGCGGGAGCCGGGGAGCTGTTTTTT.

The chain joins TRBV6-5 to TRBJ2-4; D is uncertain. Germline V CDR1 and CDR2: MNHEY, SVGAGI. The CDR3 consists of 13 residues. V dropped 2 bases and J dropped 8 bases, with 10 bases sitting between them. The CDR3 loop is CASSYDPIYIQYF. The CDR3 nucleotides are TGTGCCAGCAGTTACGACCCTATTTACATTCAGTACTTC.

The chain links TRBV28 to TRBJ1-5; 8 bases map to TRBD1. V gave up 4 bases and J gave up 4 bases; unmatched junction bases: 6. Per the germline V gene, CDR1 is MDHEN and CDR2 is SYDVKM. This CDR3 has 15 residues. The CDR3 loop is CASSWTGLGNQPQHF. The CDR3 region has the DNA TGTGCCAGCAGTTGGACAGGGCTGGGGAATCAGCCCCAGCATTTT.

V gene TRBV28 combines with J gene TRBJ1-2; 7 bases match TRBD1. Looked up from germline, CDR1 is MDHEN and CDR2 is SYDVKM. The V segment lost 3 bases and the J segment 0 bases; nucleotides outside the gene matches: 4. The CDR3 runs 15 residues. The CDR3 loop reads CASSLPGQANYGYTF. CDR3 bases: TGTGCCAGCAGTTTGCCTGGACAGGCTAACTATGGCTACACCTTC.

This chain joins TRBV5-1 and TRBJ2-5, with TRBD1 matching 12 bases. The better agreement between TRBJ2-7 and the DNA end casts doubt on the J call. Per germline, CDR1 SGHRS and CDR2 YFSETQ. The CDR3 runs to 16 residues. Here the CDR3 DNA reads TGCGCCAGCAGCCCGGGACAGGGGGCAGTGGACGTCGAGCAGTACTTC. Protein: CASSPGQGAVDVEQYF.

This clonotype was seen a few times. The CDR3 spells CASSLAFFSPLHF. The DNA for the CDR3 is TGTGCCAGCAGTTTAGCGTTCTTTTCACCCCTCCACTTT. This chain uses TRBV12-3 or TRBV12-4 with TRBJ1-6; D gene uncertain. The length of the CDR3 is 13 residues. The V end was cut by 0 bases, the J end by 9 bases, with 6 bases between.

This clonotype appeared a few times. This rearrangement joins TRBV11-2 to TRBJ2-2; D not resolved. The CDR3 covers 13 residues. Looked up from germline, CDR1 is SGHAT and CDR2 is FQNNGV. Trimming stripped 1 base from V and 6 bases from J, with 6 bases between. CDR3 in DNA: TGTGCCAGCAGCTTAGGAATTGCCGGGGAGCTGTTTTTT. Its protein product is CASSLGIAGELFF.

This clonotype has only a few counts. This sequence joins TRBV25-1 and TRBJ2-7; 9 bases are shared with TRBD1. Germline V lookup: CDR1 MGHDK, CDR2 SYGVNS. This CDR3 has 14 residues. The V and J ends lost 8 bases and 7 bases, in that order; junction bases with no gene match: 12. The CDR3 nucleotides read TGTGCCAGCGCCCGCGGACAGGGGATCTTGGAGCAGTACTTC. It specifies CASARGQGILEQYF.

The V and J genes are TRBV7-2 and TRBJ2-5; TRBD2 agrees at 9 bases. Trimming at V came to 2 bases and at J to 4 bases, leaving 8 bases not matched to a gene. The CDR3 runs to 16 residues. Germline CDR1 SGHTA, CDR2 FQGNSA. In DNA form, the CDR3 reads TGTGCCAGCAGCTTATCGGGACTAGCATTCCGAGAGACCCAGTACTTC. This gives the protein CASSLSGLAFRETQYF.

This chain connects TRBV28 to TRBJ2-5; TRBD1 agrees at 7 bases. Germline V lookup: CDR1 MDHEN, CDR2 SYDVKM. This CDR3 contains 14 residues. Trimming cost V 8 bases and J 2 bases; bases outside gene matches: 8. CDR3 amino acids: CASRWDSTQETQYF. CDR3 bases: TGTGCCAGCCGGTGGGACAGTACTCAAGAGACCCAGTACTTC.

The table lists this clonotype with a few counts. The chain employs TRBV6-2 or TRBV6-3 and TRBJ2-5; D gene ambiguous. V was pared by 3 bases and J by 7 bases, with 12 bases between. The V gene's germline CDR1 is MNHEY and CDR2 SVGEGT. The CDR3 has 13 amino acids. The CDR3 bases are TGTGCCAGCAGTTATAGCTTTTCCGCGACCCAGTACTTC. This codes for CASSYSFSATQYF.

This clonotype showed up just a few times. This chain links TRBV20-1 with TRBJ2-1, with D possibly being TRBD2 (6 bases). CDR1 and CDR2 (germline): DFQATT, SNEGSKA (reference sequence). V lost 3 bases, J lost 0 bases, and 15 bases lay in between. The CDR3 runs 16 residues. Here the CDR3 reads CSARKGPTSSYNEQFF. The CDR3 region has the DNA TGCAGTGCTAGGAAGGGACCGACTAGCTCCTACAATGAGCAGTTCTTC.

J is TRBJ1-2 and V is TRBV9, with D possibly TRBD1 on 5 matching bases. CDR1 and CDR2 (germline): SGDLS, YYNGEE. V lost 3 bases and J lost 2, with 14 bases in between. The CDR3 is made up of 15 amino acids. CDR3 region: CASSGRDRFNYGYTF. CDR3 nucleotide sequence: TGTGCCAGCAGCGGCAGGGACCGTTTCAACTATGGCTACACCTTC.